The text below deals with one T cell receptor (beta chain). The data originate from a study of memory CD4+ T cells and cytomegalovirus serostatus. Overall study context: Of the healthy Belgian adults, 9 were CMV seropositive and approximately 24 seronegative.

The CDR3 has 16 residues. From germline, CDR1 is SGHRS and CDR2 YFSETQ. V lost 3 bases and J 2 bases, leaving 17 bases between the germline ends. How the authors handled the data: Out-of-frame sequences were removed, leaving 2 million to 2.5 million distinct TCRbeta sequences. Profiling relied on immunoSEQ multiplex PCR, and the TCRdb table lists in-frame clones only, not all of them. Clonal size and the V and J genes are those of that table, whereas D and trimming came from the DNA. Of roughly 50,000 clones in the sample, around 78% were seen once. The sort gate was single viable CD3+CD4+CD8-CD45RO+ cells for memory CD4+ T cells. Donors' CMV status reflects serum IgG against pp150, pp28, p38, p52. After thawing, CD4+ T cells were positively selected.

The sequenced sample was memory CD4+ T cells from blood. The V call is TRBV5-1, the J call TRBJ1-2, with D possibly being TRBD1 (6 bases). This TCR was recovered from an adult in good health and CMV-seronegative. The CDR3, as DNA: TGCGCCAGCAGCTCGGACAGAGGGGGAGGAAACTATGGCTACACCTTC. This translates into CASSSDRGGGNYGYTF.